Listed here are 9 T cell receptor beta chains from one sample, sequenced in a study of OX40 agonist ivuxolimab in advanced cancers. Repertoires were generated with immunoSEQ multiplex PCR, while TCRdb's copy carries only in-frame clones and drops some. The repertoire holds roughly 70,000 clones, with about 90% as singletons. The sequencing used CD4+ or CD8+ T cells sorted from blood, collected in a trial of the OX40 agonist ivuxolimab. These receptor sequences come from an adult with an advanced solid tumor such as melanoma, head and neck, liver or kidney cancer.

V is TRBV2 and J is TRBJ2-1; the match to TRBD1 covers 7 bases. Germline CDR1 reads SNHLY; CDR2 reads FYNNEI. The CDR3 sequence is 13 residues long. The junction had 4 bases not matched to a gene; V was cut back by 5 bases and J by 6 bases. The DNA of the CDR3 is TGTGCCAGCAGTTACAACAGGGGCAATGAGCAGTTCTTC. Amino acids: CASSYNRGNEQFF.

The rearrangement joins TRBV28 to TRBJ2-7; 7 positions agree with TRBD1. From germline, CDR1 is MDHEN and CDR2 SYDVKM. This CDR3 region has 12 residues. Trimming cost V 6 bases and J 4 bases; bases outside gene matches: 3. The CDR3 loop is CASRTGKYEQYF. CDR3 sequence (DNA): TGTGCCAGCAGGACAGGGAAGTACGAGCAGTACTTC.

The rearrangement links TRBV15 to TRBJ2-2, with 7 nucleotides matching TRBD2. Per germline, CDR1 LNHNV and CDR2 YYDKDF (reference sequence). Trimming at V came to 0 bases and at J to 6 bases, leaving 10 bases not matched to a gene. The CDR3 contains 17 residues. CDR3 loop: CATSRDPTGRYAGELFF. The CDR3 DNA follows: TGTGCCACCAGCAGAGATCCCACCGGGAGGTACGCCGGGGAGCTGTTTTTT.

This chain joins TRBV5-3 and TRBJ1-5; D gene ambiguous. TRBV5-3 is sorted into the ORF group, with uncertain function. Deletions cut 4 bases from V and 0 bases from J, with 17 bases between. The CDR3 length is 17 residues. The CDR3 loop reads CARSPVPPASSNQPQHF. Written as DNA, the CDR3 is TGTGCCAGAAGCCCCGTCCCCCCAGCCAGTAGCAATCAGCCCCAGCATTTT.

The rearrangement links TRBV5-1 to TRBJ1-1; 11 bases fit TRBD1. Germline trimming cut 4 bases from V and 5 bases from J; bases unmatched to any gene: 4. Germline V gives CDR1 SGHRS, CDR2 YFSETQ. CDR3 length: 14 residues. The CDR3 here is CASSHGTGGTEAFF. CDR3 in DNA: TGCGCCAGCAGCCACGGGACAGGGGGTACTGAAGCTTTCTTT.

This chain links TRBV6-5 with TRBJ2-1, with a weak D call TRBD2 (6 bases). This CDR3 has 13 amino acids. Trimming pared 6 bases from V and 6 bases from J, leaving 12 bases between. Germline lookup yields CDR1 MNHEY and CDR2 SVGAGI. CDR3 protein: CASSDQTSNEQFF. CDR3 coding DNA: TGTGCCAGCAGCGATCAGACTAGCAATGAGCAGTTCTTC.

The chain joins TRBV10-3 to TRBJ1-2; the D is unclear. Germline assignment: CDR1 ENHRY and CDR2 SYGVKD. The CDR3 contains 13 residues. V was trimmed by 3 bases and J by 7 bases, leaving 12 bases between them. CDR3 amino acids: CAISEIRGSGYTF. DNA of the CDR3: TGTGCCATCAGTGAAATTCGTGGGTCTGGCTACACCTTC.

The chain joins TRBV18 to TRBJ2-5; TRBD2 agrees at 14 bases. There are 17 residues in the CDR3. The germline V gene has CDR1 KGHSH and CDR2 LQKENI. V shed 3 bases, J shed 2 bases, and the junction held 5 bases outside the gene matches. The CDR3 nucleotides are TGTGCCAGCTCACCGGGACTAGCGGGAGTCTTTCAAGAGACCCAGTACTTC. It encodes CASSPGLAGVFQETQYF.

The chain has TRBV11-3 and TRBJ2-1; tentative D call: TRBD1 (6 bases). Germline CDR1 reads SGHNT; CDR2 reads YENEEA. The length of the CDR3 is 13 residues. The germline V and J ends were trimmed by 4 bases and 5 bases, with 9 bases remaining between them. CDR3 nucleotide sequence: TGTGCCAGCAGCTCAAGGACAGACAATGAGCAGTTCTTC. Translation: CASSSRTDNEQFF.